This TCR beta chain originates from a study of blood T cell repertoires in COVID-19. For the study at large: Samples taken during acute and convalescent COVID-19 were collected in the United States, Italy and Spain. Sources were T cells, B-cell-depleted T cells, or PBMCs; the material itself was cDNA or gDNA.

Trimming cost V 2 bases and J 4 bases; bases outside gene matches: 4. The CDR3 covers 15 residues. The germline gives CDR1 SNHLY, CDR2 FYNNEI. Original processing methods: Cell counts per sample came from amplifying reference gene primers. Produced via immunoSEQ multiplex PCR; TCRdb's table is partial and in-frame only. V, J and clone size are taken as reported in that table, and D and trimming were inferred from the DNA itself. The sample holds hundreds of thousands of clones, around 80% seen once. This clone was detected once. The TCR originated in a woman older than 75 with acute or convalescent COVID-19. The chain couples TRBV2 to TRBJ2-5, with 10 nucleotides matching TRBD2. The sequencing input was peripheral blood. The CDR3 DNA is TGTGCCAGCAGTGAAATGTCTAGCGGGAGAGAGACCCAGTACTTC. Amino acid sequence: CASSEMSSGRETQYF.